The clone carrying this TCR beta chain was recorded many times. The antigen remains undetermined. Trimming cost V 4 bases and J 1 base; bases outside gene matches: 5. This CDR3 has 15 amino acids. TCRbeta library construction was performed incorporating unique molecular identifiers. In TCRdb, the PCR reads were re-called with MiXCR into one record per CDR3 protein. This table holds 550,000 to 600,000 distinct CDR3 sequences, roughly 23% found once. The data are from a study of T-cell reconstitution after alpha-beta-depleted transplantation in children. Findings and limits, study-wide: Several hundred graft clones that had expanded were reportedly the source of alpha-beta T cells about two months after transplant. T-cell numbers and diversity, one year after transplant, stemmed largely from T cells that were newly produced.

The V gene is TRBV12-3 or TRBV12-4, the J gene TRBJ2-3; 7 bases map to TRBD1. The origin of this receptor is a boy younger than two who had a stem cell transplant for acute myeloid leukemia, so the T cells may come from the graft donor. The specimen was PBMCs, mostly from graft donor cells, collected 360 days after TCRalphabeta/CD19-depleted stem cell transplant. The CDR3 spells CASSSTGARTDTQYF. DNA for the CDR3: TGTGCCAGCAGTTCCACAGGGGCCCGCACAGATACGCAGTATTTT.